These 27 T cell receptor beta chains were sequenced from one sample in a study of early T cells in non-severe SARS-CoV-2 infection. TCRdb reprocessed the 5' RACE reads via MiXCR and lists one record per CDR3 protein. The sample holds 30,000 to 40,000 distinct CDR3 sequences, roughly 9.2% seen once. Sequencing was performed on whole blood. These receptors originate from an adult who was a healthcare worker with PCR-confirmed SARS-CoV-2 infection or an uninfected control (not recorded which).

This clonotype was recorded many times. This chain connects TRBV20-1 to TRBJ2-1, with D unresolved. The CDR3 is 13 residues long. The V gene's germline CDR1 is DFQATT and CDR2 SNEGSKA (reference sequence). V was shortened by 6 bases and J by 7 bases, with 16 bases between the two germline ends. The CDR3 nucleotides read TGCAGTGCCGAGGACCCCGCTGGGAATGAGCAGTTCTTC. It codes for CSAEDPAGNEQFF.

This chain joins TRBV5-1 and TRBJ1-1; 12 bases are a match to TRBD1. The V and J ends lost 3 bases and 7 bases, in that order; junction bases with no gene match: 10. This CDR3 spans 16 amino acids. From germline, CDR1 is SGHRS and CDR2 YFSETQ. The CDR3 nucleotides read TGCGCCAGCAGCTGGGGACAGGGGGCCGGGGCAAGTGAAGCTTTCTTT. Protein: CASSWGQGAGASEAFF. The whole variable domain, filled in from reference TRBV5-1 and TRBJ1-1, reads KAGVTQTPRYLIKTRGQQVTLSCSPISGHRSVSWYQQTPGQGLQFLFEYFSETQRNKGNFPGRFSGRQFSNSRSEMNVSTLELGDSALYLCASSWGQGAGASEAFFGQGTRLTVV.

This clonotype was seen ten or more times. The chain combines TRBV20-1 with TRBJ1-5; D not certain. The germline CDR1 and CDR2 sequences are DFQATT and SNEGSKA (reference sequence). V shed 5 bases and J shed 11 bases, with 16 bases lying between them. This CDR3 comprises 12 residues. This chain's CDR3 is CSAGSPGWAQHF. The CDR3 DNA follows: TGCAGTGCTGGATCACCCGGGTGGGCCCAGCATTTT.

This clonotype was detected a few times. The chain recombines TRBV20-1 with TRBJ2-4; the D call may be TRBD1 or TRBD2 (5 bases each). Trimming stripped 3 bases from V and 9 bases from J, with 15 bases between. This CDR3 is 13 amino acids long. Germline values: CDR1 DFQATT, CDR2 SNEGSKA (reference sequence). The CDR3 protein is CSASLREWGIQYF. The CDR3 nucleotides are TGCAGTGCTAGCCTCAGGGAGTGGGGCATTCAGTACTTC.

By proportion, this clonotype is medium-sized. V usage is TRBV30 and J usage is TRBJ2-3; D is ambiguous. Germline V gives CDR1 GTSNPN, CDR2 SVGIG (reference sequence). This CDR3 is 13 amino acids long. Trimming shortened V by 3 bases and J by 6 bases, and 13 bases separated the two germline ends. In nucleotides, the CDR3 is TGTGCCTGGAGCTCTACCCCCTTCGATACGCAGTATTTT. Translated, it gives CAWSSTPFDTQYF.

The V call is TRBV12-3 or TRBV12-4, the J call TRBJ1-1; 7 positions agree with TRBD1. With 6 bases clipped from V and 4 bases from J, the junction kept 8 bases outside the gene matches. The CDR3 has 14 residues. DNA of the CDR3: TGTGCCAGCAGCTTGAGGGGGCTTGGCACTGAAGCTTTCTTT. It codes for CASSLRGLGTEAFF.

In its sample, this clonotype was seen a few times. The chain employs TRBV7-2 and TRBJ2-1; 9 bases match TRBD2. Germline CDR1 SGHTA, CDR2 FQGNSA. The CDR3 runs 15 residues. The V gene end was trimmed by 5 bases and the J gene end by 1 base; junction bases not matched to a gene: 3. For the CDR3, the DNA is TGTGCCAGCAGCCCGCTAGCGGGGTCCTACAATGAGCAGTTCTTC. As protein: CASSPLAGSYNEQFF. Full variable domain (missing parts from reference TRBV7-2 and TRBJ2-1): GAGVSQSPSNKVTEKGKDVELRCDPISGHTALYWYRQSLGQGLEFLIYFQGNSAPDKSGLPSDRFSAERTGGSVSTLTIQRTQQEDSAVYLCASSPLAGSYNEQFFGPGTRLTVL.

This clonotype was counted at least ten times. The CDR3: CASSQEKRGATYEQYF. Written as DNA, the CDR3 is TGCGCCAGCAGCCAAGAAAAGCGGGGGGCCACCTACGAGCAGTACTTC. This sequence joins TRBV4-1 and TRBJ2-7; 9 nucleotides match TRBD2. Germline CDR1 MGHRA, CDR2 YSYEKL. J was trimmed by 2 bases and V by 0 bases; bases with no gene match: 5. This CDR3 contains 16 residues.

This sequence joins TRBV18 and TRBJ2-1; TRBD1 might be the D (6 bases). The CDR3 has 15 residues. Germline CDR1 and CDR2: KGHSH and LQKENI. With 2 bases removed from V and 0 bases from J, the gap between germline ends came to 8 bases. The chain's CDR3 is CASSPGGRSYNEQFF. CDR3 in DNA: TGTGCCAGCTCACCAGGGGGCCGCTCCTACAATGAGCAGTTCTTC.

This clonotype has ten or more counts. The V and J genes are TRBV7-7 and TRBJ1-1, with a tentative D call TRBD1 (5 bases). The CDR3 spans 13 residues. In germline, CDR1 is SSHAT, CDR2 FNYEAQ (reference sequence). The germline V and J ends were trimmed by 5 bases and 4 bases, with 11 bases remaining between them. CDR3 DNA: TGTGCCAGCAGCCAAACGGGGGGCACTGAAGCTTTCTTT. It is translated as CASSQTGGTEAFF.

In this sample, this clonotype turned up a few times. V and J are TRBV7-7 and TRBJ2-3; D call uncertain. Germline V CDR1 and CDR2: SSHAT, FNYEAQ (reference sequence). V dropped 1 base and J dropped 7 bases, with 9 bases sitting between them. The CDR3 has 13 amino acids. The CDR3 DNA follows: TGTGCCAGCAGCTTAGATGAAGCTAATACGCAGTATTTT. It is translated as CASSLDEANTQYF.

At least ten counts were recorded for this clonotype. The chain joins TRBV12-3 or TRBV12-4 to TRBJ2-6; unclear D gene. This CDR3 comprises 13 residues. Between the trimmed V and J ends, which lost 8 bases and 1 base, there was a span of 6 bases. The CDR3 spells CASGSSGANVLTF. The CDR3 region has the DNA TGTGCCAGCGGTTCTTCTGGGGCCAACGTCCTGACTTTC.

This clonotype was observed many times. The rearrangement joins TRBV11-3 to TRBJ1-1; D not resolved. V shed 3 bases and J shed 6 bases, with 11 bases lying between them. The CDR3 sequence is 13 residues long. Germline lookup yields CDR1 SGHNT and CDR2 YENEEA. DNA of the CDR3: TGTGCCAGCAGCTTGAACCCCCTCGCTGAAGCTTTCTTT. Amino acid sequence: CASSLNPLAEAFF.

This clonotype was seen a few times. The V call is TRBV10-3, the J call TRBJ2-7; 8 positions match TRBD2. The J segment lost 6 bases and the V segment lost 6 bases, leaving 13 bases of the junction unmatched. Germline V CDR1 and CDR2: ENHRY, SYGVKD. CDR3 length: 15 amino acids. CDR3 sequence: CAIRDMGLAGAEQYF. The CDR3 nucleotides read TGTGCCATCAGAGACATGGGTCTAGCGGGCGCCGAGCAGTACTTC.

Many counts were recorded for this clonotype. V gene TRBV3-1 combines with J gene TRBJ1-2; TRBD1 matches at 9 bases. There are 15 residues in the CDR3. The junction had 10 bases not matched to a gene; V was cut back by 3 bases and J by 8 bases. The germline V gene has CDR1 LGHDT and CDR2 YNNKEL (reference sequence). This CDR3 reads CASSQAPGQGGGYTF. Written as DNA, the CDR3 is TGTGCCAGCAGCCAGGCCCCGGGACAGGGAGGCGGCTACACCTTC.

V gene TRBV12-3 or TRBV12-4 combines with J gene TRBJ1-5; D gene unclear. The V gene lost 2 bases and the J gene lost 1 base, with 6 bases spanning the gap. The CDR3 length is 14 residues. In DNA, the CDR3 is TGTGCCAGCAGTTTACAGTCCAGCAATCAGCCCCAGCATTTT. It translates to CASSLQSSNQPQHF.

The V call is TRBV11-3, the J call TRBJ2-5; D is unresolved. The V end was cut by 6 bases, the J end by 5 bases, with 10 bases between. The CDR3 spans 12 residues. CDR1 SGHNT and CDR2 YENEEA come from the germline V gene. CDR3 DNA: TGTGCCAGCAGTCCCACCGGGGAGACCCAGTACTTC. It encodes CASSPTGETQYF.

This clonotype was observed at least ten times. J is TRBJ2-7 and V is TRBV7-9; the D is unclear. CDR1 and CDR2 from the germline V gene are SEHNR and FQNEAQ (reference sequence). CDR3 length: 11 residues. V dropped 6 bases and J dropped 6 bases, with 9 bases sitting between them. The CDR3 sequence is CASSRHAEQYF. CDR3 sequence (DNA): TGTGCCAGCAGTCGACATGCCGAGCAGTACTTC.

In its sample, this clonotype was seen many times. The chain couples TRBV5-4 to TRBJ1-1; tentative D call: TRBD1 (5 bases). CDR3 length: 14 residues. V lost 0 bases and J lost 7, with 13 bases in between. Germline V gene sequence: CDR1 SGHNT, CDR2 YYREEE (reference sequence). For the CDR3, the DNA is TGTGCCAGCAGCTTGGTAGGGGCCGCCCTTGAAGCTTTCTTT. It yields the protein CASSLVGAALEAFF.

This clonotype was seen many times. V usage is TRBV20-1 and J usage is TRBJ2-7; D uncertain. CDR3 length: 12 amino acids. CDR1 is DFQATT and CDR2 is SNEGSKA in the germline V gene (reference sequence). V lost 6 bases and J 6 bases, leaving 15 bases between the germline ends. DNA for the CDR3: TGCAGTGCAAAGAAAACCTCTTCCGAGCAGTACTTC. Translated, it gives CSAKKTSSEQYF.

The V call is TRBV20-1, the J call TRBJ1-6; 9 positions agree with TRBD1. V shed 1 base, J shed 4 bases, and the junction held 5 bases outside the gene matches. The CDR3 extends over 16 amino acids. The germline gives CDR1 DFQATT, CDR2 SNEGSKA (reference sequence). DNA of the CDR3: TGCAGTGCTAGAGGGGACAGGGACCTTTATAATTCACCCCTCCACTTT. Protein: CSARGDRDLYNSPLHF.

The chain employs TRBV12-3 or TRBV12-4 and TRBJ1-6; D is undetermined. V was trimmed by 3 bases and J by 5 bases, leaving 5 bases between them. There are 13 residues in the CDR3. The CDR3: CASSFTDNSPLHF. The CDR3, as DNA: TGTGCCAGCAGTTTCACTGATAATTCACCCCTCCACTTT.

This clonotype was seen repeatedly, ten times or more. V gene TRBV7-2 combines with J gene TRBJ1-5, with D possibly matching TRBD1 (6 bases). The CDR3 extends over 15 amino acids. In germline, CDR1 is SGHTA, CDR2 FQGNSA. Trimming took 6 bases from V and 0 from J, leaving 12 bases between them. The CDR3: CASSPGQFSNQPQHF. The CDR3, as DNA: TGTGCCAGCAGTCCCGGACAGTTTAGCAATCAGCCCCAGCATTTT. The entire variable domain, with the rest obtained from reference TRBV7-2 and TRBJ1-5, is as follows: GAGVSQSPSNKVTEKGKDVELRCDPISGHTALYWYRQSLGQGLEFLIYFQGNSAPDKSGLPSDRFSAERTGGSVSTLTIQRTQQEDSAVYLCASSPGQFSNQPQHFGDGTRLSIL.

This clonotype was detected ten times or more. V is TRBV7-3 and J is TRBJ2-4; weak D call: TRBD1 (6 bases). V shed 5 bases and J shed 9 bases, with 14 bases lying between them. The germline V gene encodes CDR1 SGHTA and CDR2 FQGTGA. The CDR3 has 13 amino acids. CDR3 residues: CASSPRQGSIQYF. The CDR3 bases are TGTGCCAGCAGCCCCCGCCAGGGGAGCATTCAGTACTTC.

This clonotype occurred a few times. The rearrangement joins TRBV29-1 to TRBJ2-5; possibly TRBD1 for D (5 bases). Germline V lookup: CDR1 SQVTM, CDR2 ANQGSEA. The CDR3 sequence is 13 residues long. The V and J ends lost 2 bases and 0 bases respectively, with 7 bases between them. CDR3 bases: TGCAGCGTTGAACAGGGATACCAAGAGACCCAGTACTTC. Protein product: CSVEQGYQETQYF.

Remarks on this clonotype: A much larger clone sits a single nucleotide away, making a read error possible. The chain uses TRBV7-2 and TRBJ1-1; 8 positions agree with TRBD1. CDR3 length: 13 residues. Germline CDR1 SGHTA, CDR2 FQGNSA. CDR3 DNA: TGTGTCAGCAGCACGGACAGGGCGGCTGAAGCTTTCTTT. Translation gives CVSSTDRAAEAFF.

This clonotype was recorded a few times. The V call is TRBV9, the J call TRBJ2-1; D is unclear. This CDR3 has 12 residues. CDR1 is SGDLS, CDR2 YYNGEE, per germline. V gave up 2 bases and J gave up 7 bases, with 7 bases separating them. CDR3 bases: TGTGCCAGCAGCGTTCAGTTTAATGAGCAGTTCTTC. Translation: CASSVQFNEQFF. The full variable domain, its missing parts supplied by reference TRBV9 and TRBJ2-1, is DSGVTQTPKHLITATGQRVTLRCSPRSGDLSVYWYQQSLDQGLQFLIQYYNGEERAKGNILERFSAQQFPDLHSELNLSSLELGDSALYFCASSVQFNEQFFGPGTRLTVL.